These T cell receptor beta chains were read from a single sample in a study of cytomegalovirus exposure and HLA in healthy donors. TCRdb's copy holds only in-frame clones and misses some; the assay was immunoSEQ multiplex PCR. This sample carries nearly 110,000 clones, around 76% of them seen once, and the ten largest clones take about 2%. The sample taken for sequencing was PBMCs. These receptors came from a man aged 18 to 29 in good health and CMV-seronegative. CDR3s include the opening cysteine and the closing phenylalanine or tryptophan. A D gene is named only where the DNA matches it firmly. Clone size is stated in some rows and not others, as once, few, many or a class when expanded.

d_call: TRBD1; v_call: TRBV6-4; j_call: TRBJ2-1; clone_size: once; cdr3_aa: CASSDSGQGGYNEQFF; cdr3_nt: TGTGCCAGCAGTGACTCGGGACAGGGAGGCTACAATGAGCAGTTCTTC
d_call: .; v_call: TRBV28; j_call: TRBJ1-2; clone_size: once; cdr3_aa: CASSFRSQNYGYTF; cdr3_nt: TGTGCCAGCAGTTTCCGTAGCCAGAACTATGGCTACACCTTC
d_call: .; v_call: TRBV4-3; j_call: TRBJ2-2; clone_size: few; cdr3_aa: CASSQDFREGFPNTGELFF; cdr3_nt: TGCGCCAGCAGCCAAGATTTTCGCGAGGGCTTCCCCAACACCGGGGAGCTGTTTTTT
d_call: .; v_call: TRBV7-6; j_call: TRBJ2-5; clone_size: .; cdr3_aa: CASSPEMRETQYF; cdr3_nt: TGTGCCAGCAGCCCCGAGATGCGAGAGACCCAGTACTTC
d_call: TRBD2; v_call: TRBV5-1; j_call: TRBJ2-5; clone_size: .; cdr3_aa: CASSSSGTGGSETQYF; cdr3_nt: TGCGCCAGCAGCTCCTCCGGGACGGGAGGATCAGAGACCCAGTACTTC
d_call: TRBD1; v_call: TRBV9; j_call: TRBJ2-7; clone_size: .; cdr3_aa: CASSARDRTYEQYF; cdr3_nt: TGTGCCAGCAGCGCCAGGGACAGGACCTACGAGCAGTACTTC
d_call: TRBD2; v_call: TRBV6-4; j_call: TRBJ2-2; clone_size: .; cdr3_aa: CASSPSGETGELFF; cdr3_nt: TGTGCCAGCAGCCCTAGCGGGGAAACCGGGGAGCTGTTTTTT
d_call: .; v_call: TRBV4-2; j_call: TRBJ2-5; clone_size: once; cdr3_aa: CASSQVRGMDATQYF; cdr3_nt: TGTGCCAGCAGCCAAGTTCGGGGGATGGATGCGACCCAGTACTTC
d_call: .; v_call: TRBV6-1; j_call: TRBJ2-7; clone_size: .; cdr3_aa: CASSGLNYEQYF; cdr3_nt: TGTGCCAGCAGTGGTCTTAACTACGAGCAGTACTTC
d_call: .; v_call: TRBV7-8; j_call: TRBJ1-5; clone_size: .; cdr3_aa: CASSLGFRANQPQHF; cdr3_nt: TGTGCCAGCAGCTTAGGGTTCAGGGCTAATCAGCCCCAGCATTTT
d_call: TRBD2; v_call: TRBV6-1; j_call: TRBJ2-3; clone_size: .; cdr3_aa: CASMTSGGFTDTQYF; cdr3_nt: TGTGCCAGCATGACTAGCGGGGGGTTCACAGATACGCAGTATTTT
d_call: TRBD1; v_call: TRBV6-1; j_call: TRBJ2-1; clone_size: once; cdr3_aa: CASTTGQGYNEQFF; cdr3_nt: TGTGCCAGCACAACGGGACAGGGGTACAATGAGCAGTTCTTC
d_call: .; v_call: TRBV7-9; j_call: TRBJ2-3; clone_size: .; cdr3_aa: CASSLFPPDWSTDTQYF; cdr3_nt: TGTGCCAGCAGCTTATTTCCCCCAGACTGGTCGACAGATACGCAGTATTTT
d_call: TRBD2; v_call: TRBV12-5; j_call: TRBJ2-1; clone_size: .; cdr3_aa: CASGLLQATSGRSPSSYNEQFF; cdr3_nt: TGTGCTAGTGGTTTGCTCCAAGCGACTAGCGGGAGATCACCAAGCTCCTACAATGAGCAGTTCTTC
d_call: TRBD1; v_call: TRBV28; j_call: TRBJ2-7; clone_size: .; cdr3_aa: CASRETGGRSYEQYF; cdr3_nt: TGTGCCAGCAGAGAGACAGGGGGTAGGTCCTACGAGCAGTACTTC
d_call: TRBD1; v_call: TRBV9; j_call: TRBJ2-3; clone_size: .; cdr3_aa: CASSVGGQLTDTQYF; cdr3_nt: TGTGCCAGCAGCGTAGGGGGACAGTTGACAGATACGCAGTATTTT
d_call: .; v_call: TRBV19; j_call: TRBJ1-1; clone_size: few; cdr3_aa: CATKDVLRGTEAFF; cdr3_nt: TGTGCCACCAAGGACGTACTCCGGGGCACTGAAGCTTTCTTT
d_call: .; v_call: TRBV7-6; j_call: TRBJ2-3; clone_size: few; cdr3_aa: CASSLSHTDTQYF; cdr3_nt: TGTGCCAGCAGCTTGAGTCACACAGATACGCAGTATTTT
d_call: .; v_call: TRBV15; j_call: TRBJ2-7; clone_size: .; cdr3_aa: CATSRDQAYEQYF; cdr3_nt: TGTGCCACCAGCAGAGATCAGGCCTACGAGCAGTACTTC
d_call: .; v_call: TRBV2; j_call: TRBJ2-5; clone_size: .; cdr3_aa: CASSQLQETQYF; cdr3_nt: TGTGCCAGCAGCCAACTTCAAGAGACCCAGTACTTC
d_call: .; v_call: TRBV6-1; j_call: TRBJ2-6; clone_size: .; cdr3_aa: CASTPSGANVLTF; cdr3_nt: TGTGCCAGCACCCCTTCTGGGGCCAACGTCCTGACTTTC
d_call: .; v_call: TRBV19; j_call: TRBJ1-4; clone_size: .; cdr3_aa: CASSASGANEKLFF; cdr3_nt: TGTGCCAGTAGTGCCTCCGGAGCTAATGAAAAACTGTTTTTT
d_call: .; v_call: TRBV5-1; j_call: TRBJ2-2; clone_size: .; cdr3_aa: CASSLKGHSNTGELFF; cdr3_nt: TGCGCCAGCAGCTTGAAGGGACACTCGAACACCGGGGAGCTGTTTTTT
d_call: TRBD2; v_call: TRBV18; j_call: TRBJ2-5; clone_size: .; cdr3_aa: CASSPWTRSEETQYF; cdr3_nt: TGTGCCAGCTCACCTTGGACTAGATCGGAAGAGACCCAGTACTTC
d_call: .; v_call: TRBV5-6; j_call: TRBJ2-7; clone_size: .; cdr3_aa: CASSPTGTRAYEQYF; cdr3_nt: TGTGCCAGCAGCCCGACAGGGACTAGGGCCTACGAGCAGTACTTC
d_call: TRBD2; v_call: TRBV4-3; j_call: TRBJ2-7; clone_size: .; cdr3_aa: CASSQGHPGLAGYEQYF; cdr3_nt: TGCGCCAGCAGCCAAGGACACCCGGGACTAGCGGGGTACGAGCAGTACTTC
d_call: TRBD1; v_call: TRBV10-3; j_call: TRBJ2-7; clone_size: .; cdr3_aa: CAISESGGTGGYEQYF; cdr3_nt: TGTGCCATCAGTGAGTCAGGAGGGACAGGGGGCTACGAGCAGTACTTC
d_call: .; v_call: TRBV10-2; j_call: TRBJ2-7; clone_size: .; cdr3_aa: CASSAPGTAPYEQYF; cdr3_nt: TGCGCCAGCAGCGCACCCGGGACTGCACCCTACGAGCAGTACTTC
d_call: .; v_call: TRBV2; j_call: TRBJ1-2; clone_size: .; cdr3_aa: CASTVSGDYYGYTF; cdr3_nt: TGTGCCAGCACCGTCTCGGGGGACTACTATGGCTACACCTTC
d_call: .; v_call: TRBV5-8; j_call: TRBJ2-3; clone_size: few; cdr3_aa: CASSSYRASTDTQYF; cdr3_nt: TGTGCCAGCAGCTCATACAGGGCCTCGACAGATACGCAGTATTTT
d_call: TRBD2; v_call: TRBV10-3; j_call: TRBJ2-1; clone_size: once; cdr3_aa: CAISESGGGATSYNEQFF; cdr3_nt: TGTGCCATCAGTGAGTCGGGCGGGGGGGCAACCTCCTACAATGAGCAGTTCTTC
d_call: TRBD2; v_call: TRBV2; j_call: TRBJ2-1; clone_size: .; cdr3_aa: CASRGLAVSYNEQFF; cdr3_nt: TGTGCCAGCAGAGGACTAGCGGTCTCCTACAATGAGCAGTTCTTC
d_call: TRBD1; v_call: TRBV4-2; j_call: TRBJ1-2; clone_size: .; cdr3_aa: CASSPRTGASLGYGYTF; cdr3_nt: TGTGCCAGCAGCCCCCGGACAGGGGCATCGCTTGGATATGGCTACACCTTC
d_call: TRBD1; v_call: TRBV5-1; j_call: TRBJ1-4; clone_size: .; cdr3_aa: CASSPHGQGAGDEKLFF; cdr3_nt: TGCGCCAGCAGCCCCCATGGACAGGGGGCCGGTGATGAAAAACTGTTTTTT
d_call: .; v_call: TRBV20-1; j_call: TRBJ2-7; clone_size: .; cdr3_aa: CSARSYEQYF; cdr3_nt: TGCAGTGCCCGATCCTACGAGCAGTACTTC
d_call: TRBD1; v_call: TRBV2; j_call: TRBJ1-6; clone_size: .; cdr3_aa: CASSVEGALNSPLHF; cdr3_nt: TGTGCCAGCAGTGTGGAGGGGGCGCTTAATTCACCCCTCCACTTT
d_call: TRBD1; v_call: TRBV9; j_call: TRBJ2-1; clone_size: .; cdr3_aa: CASSAGQATEQFF; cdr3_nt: TGTGCCAGCAGCGCCGGACAGGCCACTGAGCAGTTCTTC
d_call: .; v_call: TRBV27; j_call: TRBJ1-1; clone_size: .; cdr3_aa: CASSFGGQGLTEAFF; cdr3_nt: TGTGCCAGCAGTTTCGGCGGGCAGGGGCTCACTGAAGCTTTCTTT
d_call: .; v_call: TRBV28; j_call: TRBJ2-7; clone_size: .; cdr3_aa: CASTLQVAGEQYF; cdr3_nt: TGTGCCAGCACCCTGCAGGTTGCCGGAGAGCAGTACTTC
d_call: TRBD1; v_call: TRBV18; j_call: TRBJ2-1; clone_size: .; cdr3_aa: CASSPDRDDEQFF; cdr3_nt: TGTGCCAGCTCACCGGACAGGGACGATGAGCAGTTCTTC
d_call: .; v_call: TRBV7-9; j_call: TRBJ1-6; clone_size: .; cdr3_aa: CASSPVQSYNSPLHF; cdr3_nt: TGTGCCAGCAGCCCCGTCCAGTCCTATAATTCACCCCTCCACTTT
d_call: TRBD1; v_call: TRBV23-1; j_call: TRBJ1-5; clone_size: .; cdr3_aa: CASKPDRGSDQPQHF; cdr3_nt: TGCGCCAGCAAACCGGACAGGGGTTCGGATCAGCCCCAGCATTTT
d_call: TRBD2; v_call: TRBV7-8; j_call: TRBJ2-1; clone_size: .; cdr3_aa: CASSLELAGGYNEQFF; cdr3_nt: TGTGCCAGCAGCTTAGAACTAGCGGGGGGCTACAATGAGCAGTTCTTC